The 5 T cell receptor beta chains below were found in one sample sequenced in a study of blood T cell repertoires in COVID-19. Produced via immunoSEQ multiplex PCR; TCRdb's table is partial and in-frame only. Here the sample spans over 250,000 clones, around 91% being singletons. The sequencing input was PBMCs or T cells enriched from blood (not recorded which). The receptors stem from a woman aged 18-30 years who had recovered from COVID-19.

The rearrangement links TRBV11-2 to TRBJ2-1; D uncertain. CDR1 and CDR2 from the germline V gene are SGHAT and FQNNGV. Trimming cost V 2 bases and J 3 bases, with 5 bases left between them. CDR3 length equals 13 residues. The CDR3 DNA is TGTGCCAGCAGCTTACTTGTCTACAATGAGCAGTTCTTC. It yields the protein CASSLLVYNEQFF.

The chain has TRBV27 and TRBJ2-1; TRBD2 aligns across 13 bases. The length of the CDR3 is 14 residues. From germline, CDR1 is MNHEY and CDR2 SMNVEV (reference sequence). The ends lost 6 bases at V and 8 bases at J; junction bases unmatched: 4. The CDR3 DNA follows: TGTGCCAGCAGGCGGACTAGCGGGGGCTATGAGCAGTTCTTC. This sequence encodes CASRRTSGGYEQFF.

This clone is a singleton in its sample. J is TRBJ2-3 and V is TRBV7-9, with 14 bases that match TRBD2. Per germline, CDR1 SEHNR and CDR2 FQNEAQ (reference sequence). J lost 6 bases, V lost 7 bases, and 9 bases had no gene match. This CDR3 is built from 16 residues. The CDR3 DNA is TGTGCCAGCACCGAAATGGGACTAGCGGGGGCCGATACGCAGTATTTT. Its translation: CASTEMGLAGADTQYF.

This chain joins TRBV19 and TRBJ1-6; TRBD1 aligns across 8 bases. CDR1 is LNHDA and CDR2 is SQIVND in the germline V gene (reference sequence). The length of the CDR3 is 15 residues. Trimming removed 6 bases from V and 9 bases from J; junction bases left unmatched: 10. The DNA for the CDR3 is TGTGCCAGTAGGGACAGGGTATCGTACGGTTCACCCCTCCACTTT. Residues: CASRDRVSYGSPLHF.

V is TRBV5-1 and J is TRBJ2-2; TRBD1 might be the D (5 bases). The CDR3 consists of 16 residues. Looked up from germline, CDR1 is SGHRS and CDR2 is YFSETQ. The V end lost 4 bases, the J end lost 2 bases, and 15 bases lay between the germline ends. The CDR3 is CASSVGLGPNTGELFF. The CDR3 region has the DNA TGCGCCAGCAGCGTTGGATTGGGGCCCAACACCGGGGAGCTGTTTTTT.